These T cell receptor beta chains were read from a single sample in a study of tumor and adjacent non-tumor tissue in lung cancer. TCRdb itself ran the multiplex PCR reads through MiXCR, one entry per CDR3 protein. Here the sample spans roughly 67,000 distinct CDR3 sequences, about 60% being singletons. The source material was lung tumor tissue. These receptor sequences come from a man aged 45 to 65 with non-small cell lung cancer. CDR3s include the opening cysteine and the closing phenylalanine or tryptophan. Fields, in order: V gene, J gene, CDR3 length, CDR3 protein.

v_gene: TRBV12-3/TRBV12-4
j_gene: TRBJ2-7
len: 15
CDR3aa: CASRSSGEAIYKQYF

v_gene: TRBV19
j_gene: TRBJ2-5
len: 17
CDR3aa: CASSSRTGSPVRETQYF

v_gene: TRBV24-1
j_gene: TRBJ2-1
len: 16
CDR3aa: CATSAQTLLSRNEQFF

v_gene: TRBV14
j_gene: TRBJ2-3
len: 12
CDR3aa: CASSQVWDTQYF

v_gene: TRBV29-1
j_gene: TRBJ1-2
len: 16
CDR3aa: CSVGRYRDRVGGGYTF

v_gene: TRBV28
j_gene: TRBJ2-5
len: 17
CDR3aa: CASSLVRVRSLQETQYF

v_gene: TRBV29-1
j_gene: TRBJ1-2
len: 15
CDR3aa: CSDEDTGGINYGYTF

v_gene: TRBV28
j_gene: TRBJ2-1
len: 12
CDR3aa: CASSGNYNEQLF

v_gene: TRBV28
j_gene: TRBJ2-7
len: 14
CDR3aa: CASSPTSVTYEQYF

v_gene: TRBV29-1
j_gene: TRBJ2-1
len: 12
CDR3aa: CSAWTGCSEQFF

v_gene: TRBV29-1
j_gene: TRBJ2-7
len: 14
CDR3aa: CSARISGIHYEQYF

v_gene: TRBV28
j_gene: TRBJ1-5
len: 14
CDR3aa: CASRTQGCNQPQHF

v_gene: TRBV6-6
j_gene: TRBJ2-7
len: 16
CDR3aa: CASSYSIVRGHHEQCF

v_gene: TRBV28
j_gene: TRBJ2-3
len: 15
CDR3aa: CASSLYGRGTDTQYF

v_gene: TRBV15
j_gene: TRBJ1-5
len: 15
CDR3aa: CASGVTGQGNQPQHF

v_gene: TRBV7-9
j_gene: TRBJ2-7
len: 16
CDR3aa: CASSLHPTGRAYEQYF

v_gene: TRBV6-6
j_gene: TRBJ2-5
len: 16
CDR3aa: CACRSRGTGQPETQYF

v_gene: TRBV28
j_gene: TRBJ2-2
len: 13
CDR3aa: CASSSSGAGELFF

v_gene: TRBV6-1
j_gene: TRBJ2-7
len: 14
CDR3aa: CVSMDRGRTYEQYF

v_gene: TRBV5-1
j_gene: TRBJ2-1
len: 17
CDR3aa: CASSLGLAVEGGNEQFF

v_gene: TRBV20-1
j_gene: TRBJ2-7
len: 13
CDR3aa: CSIFGPGSYEQYF

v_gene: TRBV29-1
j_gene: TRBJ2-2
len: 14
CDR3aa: CSVDRGGAAGELFF

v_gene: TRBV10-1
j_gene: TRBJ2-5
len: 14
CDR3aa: CASCTSTEGKTQYF

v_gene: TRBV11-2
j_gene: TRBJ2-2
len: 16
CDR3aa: CASSLDRIRFIGELFF

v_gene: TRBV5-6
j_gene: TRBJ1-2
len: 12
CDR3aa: CASIQGDWGYTF

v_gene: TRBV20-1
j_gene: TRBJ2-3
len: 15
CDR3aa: CSARRSGASTDTQYF

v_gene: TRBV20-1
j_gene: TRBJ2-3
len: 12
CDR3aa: CGAMGLPDTQYF

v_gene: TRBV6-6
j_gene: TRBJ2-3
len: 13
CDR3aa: CANSPTESGTQYF

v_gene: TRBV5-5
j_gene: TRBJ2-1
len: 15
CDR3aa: CASSLSWTGDNEQFF

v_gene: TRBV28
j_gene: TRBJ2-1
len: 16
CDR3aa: CASSLGGGPFVMMQFF

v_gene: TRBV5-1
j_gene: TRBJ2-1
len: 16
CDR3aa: CASSWTSGSSHNEQFF

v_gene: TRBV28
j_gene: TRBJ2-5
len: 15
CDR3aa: CVSSLRVAGPETQYF

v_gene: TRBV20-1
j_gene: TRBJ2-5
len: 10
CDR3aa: CSARKETQYF

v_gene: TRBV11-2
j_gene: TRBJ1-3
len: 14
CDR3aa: CVSSSGQDLNTIYF

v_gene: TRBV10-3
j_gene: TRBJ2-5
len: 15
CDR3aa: CAISESNRGLGTQYF

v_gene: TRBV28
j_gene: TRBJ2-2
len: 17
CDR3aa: CASSLTGLTRYTGELFF

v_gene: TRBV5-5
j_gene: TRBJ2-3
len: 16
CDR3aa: CASSPSLTGITDRQYF

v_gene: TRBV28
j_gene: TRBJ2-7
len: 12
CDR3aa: CASSQKVREQYF

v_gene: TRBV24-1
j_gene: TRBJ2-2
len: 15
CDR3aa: CATSRLAGDTGELFF

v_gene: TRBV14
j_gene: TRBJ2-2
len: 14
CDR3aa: CASSSPGGTRELFF

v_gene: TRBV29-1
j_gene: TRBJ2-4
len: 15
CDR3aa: CSVLVRDLSKNIQYF

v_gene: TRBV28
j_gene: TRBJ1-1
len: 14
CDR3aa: CGSSAHSGFPEAFF

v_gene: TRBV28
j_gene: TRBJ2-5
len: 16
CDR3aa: CATSIIWTGDSETQYF

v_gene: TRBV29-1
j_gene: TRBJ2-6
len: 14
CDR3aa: CSVGELGGASALTF

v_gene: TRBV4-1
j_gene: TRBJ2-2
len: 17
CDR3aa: CASSQISGGPNTGELFF

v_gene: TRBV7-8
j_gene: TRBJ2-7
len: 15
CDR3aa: CASSFVAGSNYEQYF